A single sample gave rise to the 5 T cell receptor beta chains below, sequenced in a study of T cells in Graves' hyperthyroidism and ophthalmopathy. TCR beta CDR3 regions were amplified from RNA. HTBI primers were employed in a first-round RT-PCR of the TCR CDR3. Each CDR3 protein is one row after TCRdb ran MiXCR on the multiplex PCR reads. The sample records fewer than 350,000 distinct CDR3 sequences, around a sixth being singletons. Material: blood. These TCRs come from a woman aged 45-59 years with Graves' hyperthyroidism.

This clonotype came up many times. This chain connects TRBV6-1 to TRBJ1-2, with D possibly TRBD1 on 5 matching bases. This CDR3 contains 16 residues. The V gene's germline CDR1 is MNHNS and CDR2 SASEGT. The V end lost 2 bases, the J end lost 4 bases, and 17 bases lay between the germline ends. CDR3 sequence reads: CASSERGSIDLYGYTF. CDR3 DNA sequence: TGTGCCAGCAGTGAAAGGGGCAGTATTGACCTCTATGGCTACACCTTC.

Many counts were recorded for this clonotype. The chain couples TRBV20-1 to TRBJ1-2; D is undetermined. Germline CDR1 DFQATT, CDR2 SNEGSKA (reference sequence). The ends were cut back, 0 bases at V and 6 bases at J, with 17 bases in the middle. The CDR3 runs 15 residues. The CDR3 sequence: CSARDRNEARHGYTF. The CDR3, as DNA: TGCAGTGCTAGAGATCGTAACGAGGCGCGGCATGGCTACACCTTC.

This clonotype was detected ten times or more. The chain employs TRBV7-2 and TRBJ2-3; 7 nucleotides align to TRBD2. Germline V lookup: CDR1 SGHTA, CDR2 FQGNSA. CDR3 length: 16 amino acids. V shed 5 bases and J 1 base; nucleotides not matched to a gene: 9. CDR3: CASSGPLRGGTDTQYF. The DNA of the CDR3 is TGTGCCAGCAGCGGGCCCCTTCGGGGGGGCACAGATACGCAGTATTTT.

This clonotype showed up many times. J is TRBJ2-2 and V is TRBV3-1; maybe TRBD2 (6 bases). V lost 0 bases and J lost 5, with 10 bases in between. There are 15 residues in the CDR3. Germline CDR1 LGHDT, CDR2 YNNKEL (reference sequence). The CDR3 reads CASSQDAGRTGELFF. DNA for the CDR3: TGTGCCAGCAGCCAAGATGCGGGGAGAACCGGGGAGCTGTTTTTT. The entire variable domain, with the rest obtained from reference TRBV3-1 and TRBJ2-2, is as follows: DTAVSQTPKYLVTQMGNDKSIKCEQNLGHDTMYWYKQDSKKFLKIMFSYNNKELIINETVPNRFSPKSPDKAHLNLHINSLELGDSAVYFCASSQDAGRTGELFFGEGSRLTVL.

The genes are TRBV5-6 and TRBJ2-1; 8 bases line up with TRBD1. Germline V gene data show CDR1 as SGHDT and CDR2 as YYEEEE. This CDR3 has 15 residues. Trimming cost V 4 bases and J 8 bases; bases outside gene matches: 11. This CDR3 reads CASSPRGQFLHEQFF. CDR3 nucleotide sequence: TGTGCCAGCAGCCCCAGGGGGCAGTTTTTACATGAGCAGTTCTTC.